This TCR beta chain originates from a study of post-analysis software for immune sequencing data. Looking at the study overall: Patients had relapsing-remitting, secondary progressive or progressive-relapsing multiple sclerosis; some lacked subtype.

Prepared TCR beta cDNA libraries contained unique molecular identifiers. TCRdb re-analysed the PCR reads in MiXCR, keeping a single row per CDR3 protein. Of fewer than 850,000 distinct CDR3 sequences listed, 25% to 30% are singletons. Details on this clonotype: Its antigen remains unidentified.

Study-wide findings and caveats: The study found significantly lower normalized Chao1 diversity in multiple sclerosis patients than in controls. Samples sharing a preparation batch grouped tightly together when assessed by F measure. When patients were compared with controls, 4 or 5 TRBV segments were more frequent, TRBV5-6, TRBV5-1 and TRBV20-1 among them.

The CDR3 runs to 17 residues. The germline V gene encodes CDR1 MNHEY and CDR2 SMNVEV (reference sequence). Germline trimming cut 5 bases from V and 7 bases from J; bases unmatched to any gene: 10. The gene calls are TRBV27 and TRBJ2-1; 14 bases match TRBD2. This TCR came from a girl aged 5-17 years with multiple sclerosis. The specimen was blood. Written as DNA, the CDR3 is TGTGCCAGCAGTCATAGACTAGCGGGAGGGCCGGGGAATGAGCAGTTCTTC. Amino acid sequence: CASSHRLAGGPGNEQFF.